The 9 T cell receptor beta chains below come from one sample, sequenced in a study of blood T cell repertoires in COVID-19. Some clones are missing from TCRdb's copy, which holds only in-frame ones; the method was immunoSEQ multiplex PCR. This table holds about 180,000 clones, roughly 83% found once. The sample consisted of peripheral blood. These receptors were taken from a woman aged 40 to 50 with COVID-19, enrolled during active disease.

The rearrangement links TRBV5-4 to TRBJ1-2; TRBD1 aligns across 7 bases. Germline CDR1 reads SGHNT; CDR2 reads YYREEE (reference sequence). The CDR3 has 16 residues. The junction had 13 bases not matched to a gene; V was cut back by 6 bases and J by 2 bases. The CDR3 is CASKGASETENYGYTF. The CDR3 DNA reads as TGTGCCAGCAAGGGGGCGTCCGAGACGGAAAACTATGGCTACACCTTC. The full variable domain, rest sourced from reference TRBV5-4 and TRBJ1-2, is ETGVTQSPTHLIKTRGQQVTLRCSSQSGHNTVSWYQQALGQGPQFIFQYYREEENGRGNFPPRFSGLQFPNYSSELNVNALELDDSALYLCASKGASETENYGYTFGSGTRLTVV.

This chain links TRBV28 with TRBJ2-7; a possible D gene is TRBD2 (5 bases). The germline V gene encodes CDR1 MDHEN and CDR2 SYDVKM. This CDR3 is built from 14 residues. V was trimmed by 10 bases and J by 0 bases, leaving 16 bases between them. CDR3 bases: TGTGCCACAGGTCGGACTCCCAGCTCCTACGAGCAGTACTTC. Protein: CATGRTPSSYEQYF.

The genes are TRBV10-2 and TRBJ2-3, with 16 nucleotides matching TRBD2. Germline assignment: CDR1 WSHSY and CDR2 SAAADI. Trimming cost V 6 bases and J 1 base; bases outside gene matches: 7. The CDR3 has 18 amino acids. In DNA, the CDR3 is TGCGCCAGCAGGATGGGACTAGCGGGGGGGTGGGGCACAGATACGCAGTATTTT. Residues: CASRMGLAGGWGTDTQYF.

The genes are TRBV19 and TRBJ2-7; 9 positions agree with TRBD2. Germline loops: CDR1 LNHDA, CDR2 SQIVND (reference sequence). There are 12 residues in the CDR3. The ends lost 10 bases at V and 2 bases at J; junction bases unmatched: 3. In nucleotides, the CDR3 is TGTGCCACCCGGACTAGCGCCTACGAGCAGTACTTC. It encodes CATRTSAYEQYF.

This clone was counted only a few times. The gene calls are TRBV19 and TRBJ2-1, with D possibly TRBD2 on 5 matching bases. The germline gives CDR1 LNHDA, CDR2 SQIVND (reference sequence). This CDR3 spans 13 amino acids. V lost 4 bases and J 7 bases, leaving 11 bases between the germline ends. CDR3 region: CASSRDGGNEQFF. The CDR3 DNA reads TGTGCCAGTAGTAGAGACGGCGGGAATGAGCAGTTCTTC.

This sequence joins TRBV2 and TRBJ2-7; a possible D gene is TRBD1 (5 bases). The ends were cut back, 8 bases at V and 0 bases at J, with 11 bases in the middle. The V gene's germline CDR1 is SNHLY and CDR2 FYNNEI. CDR3 size: 13 residues. The CDR3 DNA sequence: TGTGCCAGCGGGGCGCGTAGCTCCTACGAGCAGTACTTC. This gives the protein CASGARSSYEQYF.

V is TRBV7-9 and J is TRBJ1-4, with 8 bases lining up with TRBD1. J lost 8 bases, V lost 2 bases, and 7 bases had no gene match. Germline values: CDR1 SEHNR, CDR2 FQNEAQ (reference sequence). The CDR3 has 15 residues. CDR3 nucleotides: TGTGCCAGCAGCTTACAGGGGGCGAGTCGGGAAAAACTGTTTTTT. Residues: CASSLQGASREKLFF.

The sample holds one count of this clone. The chain combines TRBV11-2 with TRBJ2-5, with 7 bases aligning to TRBD1. J gave up 0 bases and V 5 bases, and 6 bases lay outside the gene matches. CDR3 length equals 15 residues. CDR1 and CDR2 (germline): SGHAT, FQNNGV. Here the CDR3 DNA reads TGTGCCAGCAGCCTTTCAGGGGGTAACCAAGAGACCCAGTACTTC. Translated: CASSLSGGNQETQYF.

The V and J genes are TRBV4-2 and TRBJ1-1; the D gene is possibly TRBD1 (6 bases). This CDR3 spans 15 amino acids. Germline CDR1 LGHNA, CDR2 YNFKEQ. V was pared by 4 bases and J by 1 base, with 13 bases between. For the CDR3, the DNA is TGTGCCAGCAGCCGACCCGGACAGCAGAACACTGAAGCTTTCTTT. Translating gives CASSRPGQQNTEAFF.